This T cell receptor beta chain is from a study of post-analysis software for immune sequencing data. Overall study findings and caveats: TRBV5-6, TRBV5-1 and TRBV20-1 were among roughly 5 TRBV segments more frequent in patients than controls. F measure grouped same-batch samples tightly together.

cDNA libraries for TCR beta contained unique molecular identifiers. TCRdb re-called the PCR reads through MiXCR, storing one row per CDR3 protein. Here the sample spans about 540,000 distinct CDR3 sequences, 30% to 40% being singletons. With respect to this clonotype: Its target is not known.

The CDR3 has 13 amino acids. Germline V gene data show CDR1 as MNHEY and CDR2 as SVGEGT. The ends were cut back, 4 bases at V and 7 bases at J, with 10 bases in the middle. The chain joins TRBV6-2 or TRBV6-3 to TRBJ2-2, with no clear D. This sequence originates from a girl aged 2-17 years with multiple sclerosis. Material for sequencing was blood. The CDR3, as DNA: TGTGCCAGCAGTTCGTTGAGAAACGGGGAGCTGTTTTTT. Translation gives CASSSLRNGELFF.